This passage covers 31 T cell receptor beta chains from one sample sequenced in a study of T cells in Graves' hyperthyroidism and ophthalmopathy (dated by TCRdb to between 2017 and 2020). The library was built by means of multiplex PCR. Sequencing used an Illumina HiSeq 2000. The TCR beta CDR3 regions were amplified from RNA transcripts. The first round of RT-PCR for the TCR CDR3 was performed with the HTBI primer set and the Qiagen OneStep RT-PCR kit. Clones were called with MiXCR by TCRdb after fastp trimmed the public reads at Q25, and only in-frame beta chains were retained. Identical CDR3 proteins give one entry, which carries the most common genes and DNA. In all, the sample holds more than 350,000 distinct CDR3 sequences, and nearly 15% of those were seen once. The ten top clones hold roughly 19% of the sample. The sequencing sample was made of blood. These receptors came from a woman in her sixties with Graves' ophthalmopathy.

The table lists this clonotype with many counts. The junction shows a germline mismatch at one end, possibly a read error. This sequence joins TRBV5-1 and TRBJ2-7; D possibly uses TRBD1 or TRBD2 (6 bases each). CDR3 size: 15 residues. The V gene's germline CDR1 is SGHRS and CDR2 YFSETQ. Here the CDR3 reads CASNLEGDSSYEQYF. The CDR3 nucleotides are TGCGCCAGCAACTTGGAGGGGGATAGCTCCTACGAGCAGTACTTC.

This clonotype was detected only a few times. The CDR3 DNA follows: TGTGCCAGCAGCTCCCCCGTTGGACAGGGGGCGACCGGGGAGCTGTTTTTT. This sequence encodes CASSSPVGQGATGELFF. The chain joins TRBV7-3 to TRBJ2-2; 11 positions agree with TRBD1. This CDR3 spans 17 amino acids. Per germline, CDR1 SGHTA and CDR2 FQGTGA. Trimming removed 4 bases from V and 5 bases from J; junction bases left unmatched: 9. The complete variable domain, with remaining parts taken from reference TRBV7-3 and TRBJ2-2, reads GAGVSQTPSNKVTEKGKYVELRCDPISGHTALYWYRQSLGQGPEFLIYFQGTGAADDSGLPNDRFFAVRPEGSVSTLKIQRTERGDSAVYLCASSSPVGQGATGELFFGEGSRLTVL.

This clonotype was recorded at least ten times. The chain recombines TRBV24-1 with TRBJ2-7; 8 bases agree with TRBD1. Losses at the gene ends were 5 bases for V and 5 bases for J; bases not matched to a gene: 7. Germline assignment: CDR1 KGHDR and CDR2 SFDVKD. This CDR3 is 14 amino acids long. DNA of the CDR3: TGTGCCACCAGTGCGACCGGGACAGGTGACGAGCAGTACTTC. Protein product: CATSATGTGDEQYF.

The rearrangement uses TRBV4-2 and TRBJ2-5; 11 nucleotides line up with TRBD1. CDR3 length equals 16 residues. V gave up 4 bases and J gave up 5 bases; unmatched junction bases: 9. Germline loops: CDR1 LGHNA, CDR2 YNFKEQ. The DNA for the CDR3 is TGTGCCAGCAGCCTAGGTCCCGGGACAGGGGGGGAGACCCAGTACTTC. Amino acid sequence: CASSLGPGTGGETQYF.

The chain couples TRBV4-2 to TRBJ2-1; possibly TRBD2 for D (6 bases). Germline CDR1 LGHNA, CDR2 YNFKEQ. The CDR3 is made up of 13 amino acids. Trimming stripped 6 bases from V and 6 bases from J, with 12 bases between. The CDR3 region is CASSLGLSNEQFF. CDR3 nucleotides: TGTGCCAGCAGTTTGGGACTTTCCAATGAGCAGTTCTTC.

The chain recombines TRBV28 with TRBJ2-1, with 15 nucleotides matching TRBD2. The CDR3 sequence is 20 residues long. Germline assignment: CDR1 MDHEN and CDR2 SYDVKM. Trimming removed 5 bases from V and 10 bases from J; junction bases left unmatched: 21. CDR3 DNA: TGTGCCAGCAGTGTTCCCGGGACAGGGGGGACTAGCGGGAGGCTTGGGGAGCAGTTCTTC. Protein sequence: CASSVPGTGGTSGRLGEQFF.

This chain's CDR3 is CASSRAAGVETQYF. As DNA, the CDR3 is TGCGCCAGCAGCCGTGCGGCGGGAGTGGAGACCCAGTACTTC. V and J are TRBV4-1 and TRBJ2-5; 7 bases fit TRBD2. The trim removed 4 bases at V and 5 bases at J, leaving 7 bases unmatched. This CDR3 is 14 amino acids long. Germline loops: CDR1 MGHRA, CDR2 YSYEKL.

The chain combines TRBV14 with TRBJ2-1; 12 bases agree with TRBD1. V lost 4 bases and J lost 6; bases outside the gene matches: 13. Per the germline V gene, CDR1 is SGHDN and CDR2 is FVKESK. CDR3 length: 18 amino acids. The CDR3 region is CASSPLGQGATGFNEQFF. CDR3 nucleotide sequence: TGTGCCAGCAGCCCCCTGGGACAGGGGGCTACAGGATTCAATGAGCAGTTCTTC.

The V call is TRBV3-1, the J call TRBJ2-1; either TRBD1 or TRBD2 may supply D (5 bases each). V dropped 0 bases and J dropped 7 bases, with 13 bases sitting between them. This CDR3 comprises 15 residues. Germline values: CDR1 LGHDT, CDR2 YNNKEL (reference sequence). The chain's CDR3 is CASSQEVGRINEQFF. The CDR3 bases are TGTGCCAGCAGCCAAGAGGTGGGACGGATTAATGAGCAGTTCTTC.

In its sample, this clonotype was seen a few times. V usage is TRBV7-2 and J usage is TRBJ1-4, with D hard to call. The CDR3 runs to 14 residues. Germline V CDR1 and CDR2: SGHTA, FQGNSA. V lost 1 base and J 4 bases, leaving 7 bases between the germline ends. The CDR3 reads CASSLDSNNEKLFF. In DNA form, the CDR3 reads TGTGCCAGCAGCTTAGACAGCAATAATGAAAAACTGTTTTTT.

The rearrangement uses TRBV19 and TRBJ1-5; 9 bases match TRBD1. After removal of 2 bases from V and 7 bases from J, the junction contained 3 bases not matched to a gene. This CDR3 region has 14 residues. Looked up from germline, CDR1 is LNHDA and CDR2 is SQIVND (reference sequence). This CDR3 is CASSIRTGDQPQHF. CDR3 sequence (DNA): TGTGCCAGTAGTATACGGACAGGGGACCAGCCCCAGCATTTT.

The table lists this clonotype with a few counts. The chain is built from TRBV24-1 and TRBJ2-3; D gene unclear. This CDR3 has 14 residues. V was shortened by 4 bases and J by 3 bases, with 10 bases between the two germline ends. Germline assignment: CDR1 KGHDR and CDR2 SFDVKD. The CDR3 loop is CATSDPTLTDTQYF. The CDR3 coding sequence is TGTGCCACCAGTGACCCGACACTTACAGATACGCAGTATTTT.

In its sample, this clonotype was seen many times. The gene calls are TRBV10-3 and TRBJ2-7; TRBD1 matches at 8 bases. CDR3 length equals 16 residues. Per germline, CDR1 ENHRY and CDR2 SYGVKD. V trimming: 5 bases; J trimming: 6 bases; junction bases outside the gene matches: 15. The CDR3 DNA follows: TGTGCCATCAGTCCCCACGGACAGGGTCATTCGGGCGAGCAGTACTTC. This sequence encodes CAISPHGQGHSGEQYF.

Here the CDR3 DNA reads TGTGCCAGCAGCTCGGCGGACATACCCTACGAGCAGTACTTC. Translation gives CASSSADIPYEQYF. V is TRBV5-6 and J is TRBJ2-7, with D perhaps matching TRBD1 (5 bases). This CDR3 contains 14 residues. Germline V CDR1 and CDR2: SGHDT, YYEEEE. Trimming cost V 3 bases and J 2 bases, with 12 bases left between them.

There are a few counts of this clonotype. The chain links TRBV2 to TRBJ2-5; 9 nucleotides line up with TRBD2. V gave up 6 bases and J gave up 1 base; unmatched junction bases: 12. CDR1 and CDR2 from the germline V gene are SNHLY and FYNNEI. The CDR3 contains 17 residues. As DNA, the CDR3 is TGTGCCAGCAGGAAAGGGACTAGCCAACAATCCCAAGAGACCCAGTACTTC. Protein product: CASRKGTSQQSQETQYF.

Ten or more counts support this clonotype. The chain carries TRBV12-3 or TRBV12-4 and TRBJ2-3; D perhaps matches TRBD2 (6 bases). Trimming pared 5 bases from V and 2 bases from J, leaving 14 bases between. This CDR3 comprises 15 residues. The CDR3 region is CASSPGTFNTDTQYF. The CDR3 bases are TGTGCCAGCAGTCCCGGGACTTTCAACACAGATACGCAGTATTTT.

The genes are TRBV11-2 and TRBJ2-1; 8 bases match TRBD2. Germline trimming cut 9 bases from V and 2 bases from J; bases unmatched to any gene: 6. CDR3 length: 14 residues. Germline CDR1 is SGHAT and CDR2 is FQNNGV. The CDR3 region has the DNA TGTGCCAGGATAGCCGGGAGGGCCTACAATGAGCAGTTCTTC. This sequence encodes CARIAGRAYNEQFF.

This clonotype occurred many times. This sequence joins TRBV7-9 and TRBJ2-1; D is undetermined. This CDR3 is 11 amino acids long. Trimming stripped 4 bases from V and 10 bases from J, with 8 bases between. Germline loops: CDR1 SEHNR, CDR2 FQNEAQ (reference sequence). CDR3 residues: CASSSPNEQFF. Here the CDR3 DNA reads TGTGCCAGCAGCTCCCCCAACGAGCAGTTCTTC.

The V call is TRBV3-1, the J call TRBJ2-1; 12 bases fit TRBD2. The CDR3 is 18 residues long. V lost 0 bases and J lost 8; bases outside the gene matches: 11. The germline V gene has CDR1 LGHDT and CDR2 YNNKEL (reference sequence). The CDR3 bases are TGTGCCAGCAGCCAAGAGGGGGCACGGCTAGCGGGAGGGCATGAGCAGTTCTTC. Translation gives CASSQEGARLAGGHEQFF.

This clonotype was picked up many times. This chain connects TRBV7-2 to TRBJ2-5; D gene uncertain. The germline V and J ends were trimmed by 5 bases and 3 bases, with 16 bases remaining between them. Looked up from germline, CDR1 is SGHTA and CDR2 is FQGNSA. The CDR3 has 15 amino acids. This CDR3 reads CASSPQNSREETQYF. In DNA, the CDR3 is TGTGCCAGCAGCCCGCAGAACAGCCGAGAAGAGACCCAGTACTTC.

This clonotype was observed a few times. This chain links TRBV20-1 with TRBJ2-2; 12 bases map to TRBD2. Per germline, CDR1 DFQATT and CDR2 SNEGSKA (reference sequence). J lost 1 base, V lost 6 bases, and 9 bases had no gene match. The CDR3 extends over 17 amino acids. The CDR3 sequence is CSATTSGSDLNTGELFF. CDR3 DNA sequence: TGCAGTGCGACGACTAGCGGGAGTGACTTGAACACCGGGGAGCTGTTTTTT.

In its sample, this clonotype was seen many times. The chain links TRBV5-1 to TRBJ2-1; D remains unclear. Looked up from germline, CDR1 is SGHRS and CDR2 is YFSETQ. The length of the CDR3 is 17 residues. V was trimmed by 0 bases and J by 0 bases, leaving 13 bases between them. The chain's CDR3 is CASSLVGSRASYNEQFF. CDR3 in DNA: TGCGCCAGCAGCTTGGTCGGATCCCGGGCCTCCTACAATGAGCAGTTCTTC. Full variable domain (remainder filled in from reference TRBV5-1 and TRBJ2-1): KAGVTQTPRYLIKTRGQQVTLSCSPISGHRSVSWYQQTPGQGLQFLFEYFSETQRNKGNFPGRFSGRQFSNSRSEMNVSTLELGDSALYLCASSLVGSRASYNEQFFGPGTRLTVL.

This clonotype was picked up many times. The chain employs TRBV28 and TRBJ2-3, with TRBD1 matching over 9 bases. Per germline, CDR1 MDHEN and CDR2 SYDVKM. V lost 2 bases to trimming and J lost 4 bases; unmatched junction nucleotides: 4. This CDR3 has 15 residues. CDR3 in amino acids: CASSLGGQGPDTQYF. The CDR3 nucleotides are TGTGCCAGCAGTTTAGGGGGACAGGGCCCAGATACGCAGTATTTT.

In this sample, this clonotype turned up many times. The V gene is TRBV11-2, the J gene TRBJ1-1, with a tentative D call TRBD1 (6 bases). Germline values: CDR1 SGHAT, CDR2 FQNNGV. The CDR3 has 15 amino acids. V was shortened by 5 bases and J by 2 bases, with 15 bases between the two germline ends. In DNA, the CDR3 is TGTGCCAGCAGCCCCTGGGACATTCTCAACACTGAAGCTTTCTTT. It codes for CASSPWDILNTEAFF.

There are many counts of this clonotype. V is TRBV7-2 and J is TRBJ1-1; 8 positions match TRBD1. Germline V gene data show CDR1 as SGHTA and CDR2 as FQGNSA. The V and J ends lost 2 bases and 3 bases, in that order; junction bases with no gene match: 8. There are 16 residues in the CDR3. Here the CDR3 reads CASSLWDRRFDTEAFF. The CDR3 DNA reads TGTGCCAGCAGCTTATGGGACAGGCGTTTTGACACTGAAGCTTTCTTT.

This clonotype came up a few times. The rearrangement joins TRBV18 to TRBJ2-7; the D gene could be TRBD1 or TRBD2 (5 bases each). Germline V lookup: CDR1 KGHSH, CDR2 LQKENI. Trimming removed 2 bases at V and 2 bases at J, with 10 bases between. The CDR3 sequence is 14 residues long. CDR3 nucleotides: TGTGCCAGCTCACCAAAGGGACCAACCTACGAGCAGTACTTC. Protein product: CASSPKGPTYEQYF.

This clonotype was counted ten times or more. V gene TRBV5-1 combines with J gene TRBJ2-2, with TRBD2 matching over 13 bases. The germline CDR1 and CDR2 sequences are SGHRS and YFSETQ. V lost 4 bases and J lost 7; bases outside the gene matches: 4. The CDR3 sequence is 15 residues long. This chain's CDR3 is CASSGLAGAVGELFF. DNA of the CDR3: TGCGCCAGCAGCGGACTAGCGGGAGCTGTCGGGGAGCTGTTTTTT. Full variable domain (missing parts from reference TRBV5-1 and TRBJ2-2): KAGVTQTPRYLIKTRGQQVTLSCSPISGHRSVSWYQQTPGQGLQFLFEYFSETQRNKGNFPGRFSGRQFSNSRSEMNVSTLELGDSALYLCASSGLAGAVGELFFGEGSRLTVL.

The J gene is TRBJ2-7, the V gene TRBV9; 8 bases match TRBD2. V gave up 4 bases and J gave up 5 bases; unmatched junction bases: 14. Per the germline V gene, CDR1 is SGDLS and CDR2 is YYNGEE. This CDR3 has 16 amino acids. The CDR3 spells CASSPWGSGNLDEQYF. The CDR3 region has the DNA TGTGCCAGCAGCCCTTGGGGTAGCGGGAATTTGGACGAGCAGTACTTC.

V and J are TRBV24-1 and TRBJ2-2; TRBD1 might be the D (6 bases). There are 14 residues in the CDR3. Germline assignment: CDR1 KGHDR and CDR2 SFDVKD. Trimming shortened V by 9 bases and J by 4 bases, and 14 bases separated the two germline ends. As DNA, the CDR3 is TGTGCCACCCGAGAGACAGGATTCACCGGGGAGCTGTTTTTT. As protein: CATRETGFTGELFF.

Of note for this clonotype: A much larger clonotype is one base distant, so this may be a read error. This chain connects TRBV30 to TRBJ1-1, with TRBD1 as a possible D gene (5 bases). Germline values: CDR1 GTSNPN, CDR2 SVGIG (reference sequence). This CDR3 is 10 amino acids long. Between the trimmed V and J ends, which lost 5 bases and 6 bases, there was a span of 7 bases. CDR3 sequence reads: CAWRGPEAFF. The CDR3 DNA reads TGTGCCTGGCGGGGCCCTGAAGCTTTCTTT. The full variable domain, in which reference TRBV30 and TRBJ1-1 provide the parts outside the CDR3, is SQTIHQWPATLVQPVGSPLSLECTVEGTSNPNLYWYRQAAGRGLQLLFYSVGIGQISSEVPQNLSASRPQDRQFILSSKKLLLSDSGFYLCAWRGPEAFFGQGTRLTVV.

This clonotype was seen ten or more times. V gene TRBV5-1 combines with J gene TRBJ2-4, with D perhaps matching TRBD2 (6 bases). Deletions cut 2 bases from V and 0 bases from J, with 6 bases between. Germline V gene data show CDR1 as SGHRS and CDR2 as YFSETQ. The length of the CDR3 is 14 residues. The CDR3 spells CASSFGRAKNIQYF. As DNA, the CDR3 is TGCGCCAGCAGCTTCGGGAGAGCCAAAAACATTCAGTACTTC. The entire variable domain, with the rest obtained from reference TRBV5-1 and TRBJ2-4, is as follows: KAGVTQTPRYLIKTRGQQVTLSCSPISGHRSVSWYQQTPGQGLQFLFEYFSETQRNKGNFPGRFSGRQFSNSRSEMNVSTLELGDSALYLCASSFGRAKNIQYFGAGTRLSVL.